The 6 T cell receptor beta chains presented below share a single source sample, sequenced in a study of identical twins. TCRdb called the 5' RACE reads again in MiXCR, with one record for every CDR3 protein. There are 500,000 to 600,000 distinct CDR3 sequences in the sample; roughly a fifth occur only once, and about 0.99% lies in the top ten. Another study also made use of these data, one on T cells expressing NK-cell markers.

What was sequenced was CD4+ T cells sorted from blood. These receptors were taken from a woman aged 18-30 years in good health.

This clonotype was seen ten or more times. The CDR3 here is CAISESLGRTDTQYF. CDR3 nucleotides: TGTGCCATCAGTGAGTCCCTGGGGAGGACAGATACGCAGTATTTT. The chain joins TRBV10-3 to TRBJ2-3; D is perhaps TRBD2 (6 bases). Germline CDR1 and CDR2: ENHRY and SYGVKD. The CDR3 is 15 amino acids. Deletions cut 0 bases from V and 3 bases from J, with 10 bases between.

This sequence joins TRBV10-3 and TRBJ2-7, with D unclear. The V gene's germline CDR1 is ENHRY and CDR2 SYGVKD. The CDR3 contains 12 residues. V was shortened by 4 bases and J by 5 bases, with 9 bases between the two germline ends. The chain's CDR3 is CAISVGTNEQYF. For the CDR3, the DNA is TGTGCCATCAGTGTAGGAACGAACGAGCAGTACTTC.

The chain is built from TRBV7-9 and TRBJ2-5; TRBD1 matches at 7 bases. Germline CDR1 reads SEHNR; CDR2 reads FQNEAQ (reference sequence). V shed 1 base, J shed 4 bases, and the junction held 3 bases outside the gene matches. This CDR3 is 14 amino acids long. CDR3 in DNA: TGTGCCAGCAGCTTAGTTCGACAGGGAGAGACCCAGTACTTC. Protein sequence: CASSLVRQGETQYF.

The V gene is TRBV20-1, the J gene TRBJ2-5; 7 bases fit TRBD1. J lost 2 bases, V lost 6 bases, and 9 bases had no gene match. There are 14 residues in the CDR3. CDR1 and CDR2 (germline): DFQATT, SNEGSKA (reference sequence). CDR3 sequence reads: CSARDSGTQETQYF. The CDR3 coding sequence is TGCAGTGCCAGGGACAGCGGAACGCAAGAGACCCAGTACTTC.

This clonotype was observed many times. The chain has TRBV12-3 or TRBV12-4 and TRBJ2-5; D may match TRBD1 or TRBD2 (5 bases each). This CDR3 contains 15 residues. V was shortened by 8 bases and J by 4 bases, with 20 bases between the two germline ends. CDR3: CASSQGSRRGETQYF. CDR3 coding DNA: TGTGCCAGCTCCCAAGGGAGCAGAAGGGGAGAGACCCAGTACTTC.

The chain combines TRBV7-9 with TRBJ1-1; D gene unclear. The CDR3 is 12 amino acids. V lost 2 bases, J lost 11 bases, and 12 bases lay in between. From germline, CDR1 is SEHNR and CDR2 FQNEAQ (reference sequence). The CDR3 sequence: CASSLSGFGAFF. CDR3 coding DNA: TGTGCCAGCAGCTTAAGTGGATTTGGCGCTTTCTTT.